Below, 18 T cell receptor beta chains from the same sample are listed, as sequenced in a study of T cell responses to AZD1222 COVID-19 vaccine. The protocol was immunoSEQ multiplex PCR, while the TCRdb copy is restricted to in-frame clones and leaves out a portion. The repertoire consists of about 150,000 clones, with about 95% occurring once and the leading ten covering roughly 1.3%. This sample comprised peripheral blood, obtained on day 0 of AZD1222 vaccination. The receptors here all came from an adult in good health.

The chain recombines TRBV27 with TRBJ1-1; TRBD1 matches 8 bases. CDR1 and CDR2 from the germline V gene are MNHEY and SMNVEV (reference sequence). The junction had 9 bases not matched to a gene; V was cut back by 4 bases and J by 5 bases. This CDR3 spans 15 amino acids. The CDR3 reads CASSSQGAQNTEAFF. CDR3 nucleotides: TGTGCCAGCAGTTCCCAGGGGGCGCAGAATACTGAAGCTTTCTTT.

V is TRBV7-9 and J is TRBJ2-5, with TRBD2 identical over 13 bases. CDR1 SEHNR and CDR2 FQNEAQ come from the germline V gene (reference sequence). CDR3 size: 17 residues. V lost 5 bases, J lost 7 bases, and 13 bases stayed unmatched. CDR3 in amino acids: CASSTTTGTSGTGTQYF. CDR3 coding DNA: TGTGCCAGCAGCACAACAACCGGGACTAGCGGGACCGGGACCCAGTACTTC. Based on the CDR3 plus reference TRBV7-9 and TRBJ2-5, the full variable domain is DTGVSQNPRHKITKRGQNVTFRCDPISEHNRLYWYRQTLGQGPEFLTYFQNEAQLEKSRLLSDRFSAERPKGSFSTLEIQRTEQGDSAMYLCASSTTTGTSGTGTQYFGPGTRLLVL.

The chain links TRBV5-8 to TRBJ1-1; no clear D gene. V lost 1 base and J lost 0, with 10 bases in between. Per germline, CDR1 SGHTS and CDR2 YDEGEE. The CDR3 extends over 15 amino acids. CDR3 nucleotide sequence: TGTGCCAGCAGCTTGTTGTCTTACCTGAACACTGAAGCTTTCTTT. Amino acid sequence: CASSLLSYLNTEAFF. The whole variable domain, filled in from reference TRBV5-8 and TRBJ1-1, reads EAGVTQSPTHLIKTRGQQATLRCSPISGHTSVYWYQQALGLGLQFLLWYDEGEERNRGNFPPRFSGRQFPNYSSELNVNALELEDSALYLCASSLLSYLNTEAFFGQGTRLTVV.

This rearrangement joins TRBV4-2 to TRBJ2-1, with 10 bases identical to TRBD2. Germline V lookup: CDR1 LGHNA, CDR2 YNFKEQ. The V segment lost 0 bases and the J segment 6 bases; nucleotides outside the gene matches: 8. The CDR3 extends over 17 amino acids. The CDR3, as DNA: TGTGCCAGCAGCCAAGATCCTGAGCGGGAGGGACTCAATGAGCAGTTCTTC. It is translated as CASSQDPEREGLNEQFF.

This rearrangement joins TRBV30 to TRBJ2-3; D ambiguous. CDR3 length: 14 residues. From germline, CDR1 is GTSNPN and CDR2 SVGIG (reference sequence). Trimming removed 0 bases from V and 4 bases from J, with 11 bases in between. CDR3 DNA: TGTGCCTGGAGTGTGCTACAAGTCGCAGATACGCAGTATTTT. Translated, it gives CAWSVLQVADTQYF.

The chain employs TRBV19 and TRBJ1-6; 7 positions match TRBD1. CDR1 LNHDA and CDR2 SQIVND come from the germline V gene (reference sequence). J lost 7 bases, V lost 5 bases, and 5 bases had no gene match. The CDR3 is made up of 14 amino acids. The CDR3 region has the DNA TGTGCCAGTAGTGGGGACAGACCGAATTCACCCCTCCACTTT. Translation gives CASSGDRPNSPLHF.

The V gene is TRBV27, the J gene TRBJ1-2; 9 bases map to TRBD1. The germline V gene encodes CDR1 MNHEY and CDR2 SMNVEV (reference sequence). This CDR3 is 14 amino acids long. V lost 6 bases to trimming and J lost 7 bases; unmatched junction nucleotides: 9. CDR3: CASRSWDRAIGYTF. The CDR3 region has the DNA TGTGCCAGCAGATCGTGGGACAGGGCAATTGGCTACACCTTC.

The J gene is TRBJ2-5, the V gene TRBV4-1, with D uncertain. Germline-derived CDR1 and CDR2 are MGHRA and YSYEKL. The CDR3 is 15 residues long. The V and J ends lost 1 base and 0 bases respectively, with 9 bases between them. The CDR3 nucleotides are TGCGCCAGCAGCCAAGGAGTAGCTTACCAAGAGACCCAGTACTTC. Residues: CASSQGVAYQETQYF.

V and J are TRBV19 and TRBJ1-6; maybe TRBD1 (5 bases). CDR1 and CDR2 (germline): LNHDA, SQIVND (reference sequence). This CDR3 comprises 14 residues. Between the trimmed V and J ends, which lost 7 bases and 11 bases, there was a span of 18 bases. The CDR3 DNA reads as TGTGCCAGTAAAGAGGGACCATTAGGAACACCCCTCCACTTT. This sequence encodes CASKEGPLGTPLHF. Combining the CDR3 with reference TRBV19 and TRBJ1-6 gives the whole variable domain DGGITQSPKYLFRKEGQNVTLSCEQNLNHDAMYWYRQDPGQGLRLIYYSQIVNDFQKGDIAEGYSVSREKKESFPLTVTSAQKNPTAFYLCASKEGPLGTPLHFGNGTRLTVT.

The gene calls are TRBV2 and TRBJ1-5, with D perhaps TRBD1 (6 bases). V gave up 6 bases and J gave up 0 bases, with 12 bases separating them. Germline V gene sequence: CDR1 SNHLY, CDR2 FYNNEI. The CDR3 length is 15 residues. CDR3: CASRWTENSNQPQHF. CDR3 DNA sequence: TGTGCCAGCAGATGGACAGAAAATAGCAATCAGCCCCAGCATTTT.

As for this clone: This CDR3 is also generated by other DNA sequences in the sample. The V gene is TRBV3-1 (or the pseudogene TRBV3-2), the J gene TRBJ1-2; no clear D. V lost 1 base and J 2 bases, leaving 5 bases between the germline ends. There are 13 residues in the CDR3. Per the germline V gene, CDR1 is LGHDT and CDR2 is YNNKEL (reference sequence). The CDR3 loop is CASSQGGNYGYTF. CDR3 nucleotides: TGTGCCAGCAGCCAAGGCGGGAACTATGGCTACACCTTC.

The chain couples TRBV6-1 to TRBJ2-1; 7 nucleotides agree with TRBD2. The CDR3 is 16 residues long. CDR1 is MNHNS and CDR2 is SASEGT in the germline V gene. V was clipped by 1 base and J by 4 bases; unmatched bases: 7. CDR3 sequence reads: CASSEEMGLQYNEQFF. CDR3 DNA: TGTGCCAGCAGTGAAGAAATGGGACTACAATACAATGAGCAGTTCTTC.

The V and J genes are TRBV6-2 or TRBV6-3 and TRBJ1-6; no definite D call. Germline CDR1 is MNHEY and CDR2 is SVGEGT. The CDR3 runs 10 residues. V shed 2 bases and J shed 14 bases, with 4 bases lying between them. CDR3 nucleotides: TGTGCCAGCAGTTACGGGGCCCTCCACTTT. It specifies CASSYGALHF.

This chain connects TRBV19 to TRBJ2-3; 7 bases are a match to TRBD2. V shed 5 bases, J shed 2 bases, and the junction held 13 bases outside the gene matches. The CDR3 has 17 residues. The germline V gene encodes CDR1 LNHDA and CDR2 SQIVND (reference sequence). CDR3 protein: CASSSRLSGTPTDTQYF. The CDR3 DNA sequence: TGTGCCAGTAGTTCCCGCCTGAGCGGGACCCCCACAGATACGCAGTATTTT.

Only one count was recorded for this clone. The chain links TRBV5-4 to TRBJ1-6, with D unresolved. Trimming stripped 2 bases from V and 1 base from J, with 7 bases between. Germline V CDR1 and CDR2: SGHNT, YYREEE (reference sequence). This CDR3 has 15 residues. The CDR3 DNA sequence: TGTGCCAGCAGCTTAAAAGGGTCCTATAATTCACCCCTCCACTTT. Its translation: CASSLKGSYNSPLHF.

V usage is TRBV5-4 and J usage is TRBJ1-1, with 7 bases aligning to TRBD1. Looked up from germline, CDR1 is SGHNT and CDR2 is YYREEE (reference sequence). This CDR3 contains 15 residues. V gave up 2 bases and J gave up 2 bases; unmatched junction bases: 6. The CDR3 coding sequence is TGTGCCAGCAGCTTACCCGGGACAGACAACACTGAAGCTTTCTTT. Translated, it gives CASSLPGTDNTEAFF.

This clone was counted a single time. CDR3 sequence reads: CASSHNRGLNTEAFF. The CDR3 DNA reads as TGCGCCAGCAGCCACAATCGGGGCTTGAACACTGAAGCTTTCTTT. The chain carries TRBV4-1 and TRBJ1-1, with a tentative D call TRBD1 (5 bases). V lost 3 bases, J lost 0 bases, and 11 bases lay in between. The CDR3 spans 15 residues. Germline V gene sequence: CDR1 MGHRA, CDR2 YSYEKL.

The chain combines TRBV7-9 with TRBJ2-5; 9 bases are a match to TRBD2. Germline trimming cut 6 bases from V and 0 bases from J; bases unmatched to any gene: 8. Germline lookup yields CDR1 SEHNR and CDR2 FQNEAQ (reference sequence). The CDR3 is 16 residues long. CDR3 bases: TGTGCCAGCAGGTCCCTAGCGGGGTCAAACCAAGAGACCCAGTACTTC. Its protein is CASRSLAGSNQETQYF. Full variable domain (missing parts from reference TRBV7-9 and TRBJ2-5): DTGVSQNPRHKITKRGQNVTFRCDPISEHNRLYWYRQTLGQGPEFLTYFQNEAQLEKSRLLSDRFSAERPKGSFSTLEIQRTEQGDSAMYLCASRSLAGSNQETQYFGPGTRLLVL.